The clone carrying this T cell receptor (beta chain) appeared many times. RNA transcripts provided the source from which TCR beta CDR3 regions were amplified. The primer set for the first-round RT-PCR of the TCR CDR3 was HTBI. TCRdb processed the multiplex PCR reads anew with MiXCR; each CDR3 protein has one entry. This sample has a few hundred thousand distinct CDR3 sequences, with around 20% found just once. The germline V gene has CDR1 SQVTM and CDR2 ANQGSEA. The CDR3 covers 14 residues. V shed 4 bases and J 3 bases; nucleotides not matched to a gene: 6. This entry is derived from a study of T cells in Graves' hyperthyroidism and ophthalmopathy.

The source of this sequence is a man younger than 35 with Graves' hyperthyroidism. The chain recombines TRBV29-1 with TRBJ2-5, with TRBD1 matching over 9 bases. Sequencing input: blood. DNA for the CDR3: TGCAGCGTTGTCCGGACAGGGGCGGAAGAGACCCAGTACTTC. It translates to CSVVRTGAEETQYF.